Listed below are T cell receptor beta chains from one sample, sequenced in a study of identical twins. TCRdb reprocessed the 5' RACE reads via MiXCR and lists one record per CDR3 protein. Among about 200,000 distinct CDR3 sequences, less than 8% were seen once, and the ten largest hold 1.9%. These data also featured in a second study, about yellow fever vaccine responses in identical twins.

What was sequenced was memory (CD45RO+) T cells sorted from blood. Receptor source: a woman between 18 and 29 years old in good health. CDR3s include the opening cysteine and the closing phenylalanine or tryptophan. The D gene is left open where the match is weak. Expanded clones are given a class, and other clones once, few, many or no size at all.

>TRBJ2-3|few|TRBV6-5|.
CASSYTSRSTDTQYF
TGTGCCAGCAGTTATACTTCCCGCAGCACAGATACGCAGTATTTT
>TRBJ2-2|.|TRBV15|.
CATSRAVNTGELFF
TGTGCCACCAGCAGGGCCGTAAACACCGGGGAGCTGTTTTTT
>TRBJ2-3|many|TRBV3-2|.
CASSHSREMGTDTQYF
TGTGCCAGCAGCCATTCCCGGGAGATGGGCACAGATACGCAGTATTTT
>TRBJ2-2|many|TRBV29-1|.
CSVQQTTTGELFF
TGCAGCGTACAACAGACTACCACCGGGGAGCTGTTTTTT
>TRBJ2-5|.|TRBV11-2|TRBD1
CASSRDRVQETQYF
TGTGCCAGCAGCCGAGACAGGGTCCAAGAGACCCAGTACTTC
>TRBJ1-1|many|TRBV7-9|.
CASSFKAGLTEAFF
TGTGCCAGCAGCTTCAAAGCAGGGCTCACTGAAGCTTTCTTT
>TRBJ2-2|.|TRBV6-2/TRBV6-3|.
CASSRSGDTGELFF
TGTGCCAGCAGTAGGAGCGGCGACACCGGGGAGCTGTTTTTT
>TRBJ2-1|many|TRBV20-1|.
CSALVPSSYNEQFF
TGCAGTGCCCTAGTTCCCAGCTCCTACAATGAGCAGTTCTTC
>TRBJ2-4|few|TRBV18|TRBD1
CASSTGQGLDIQYF
TGTGCCAGCTCAACAGGACAGGGGTTGGACATTCAGTACTTC
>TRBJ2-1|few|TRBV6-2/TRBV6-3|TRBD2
CASSISGSYNEQFF
TGTGCCAGCAGTATTAGCGGGAGTTACAATGAGCAGTTCTTC
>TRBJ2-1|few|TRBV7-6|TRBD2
CASSLGGSGGGEQFF
TGTGCCAGCAGCTTAGGTGGGAGTGGGGGGGGTGAGCAGTTCTTC